Sequencing of this TCR beta chain was carried out in a study of OX40 agonist ivuxolimab in advanced cancers. Autoimmune disease history or systemic immunosuppression meant exclusion. Trimming shortened V by 5 bases and J by 0 bases, and 10 bases separated the two germline ends. Germline assignment: CDR1 MDHEN and CDR2 SYDVKM. The CDR3 totals 15 residues. TCRdb keeps only in-frame clones here, not all; method: immunoSEQ multiplex PCR. The sample includes approximately 60,000 clones, over 70% of them seen just once. The TCR sequence derives from an adult with an advanced solid tumor such as melanoma, head and neck, liver or kidney cancer. The chain couples TRBV28 to TRBJ2-2; TRBD1 is a possible D gene (5 bases). The sequencing here drew on CD4+ or CD8+ T cells sorted from blood, taken in a trial of the OX40 agonist ivuxolimab. DNA for the CDR3: TGTGCCAGCAGTGAGGACACGGCGAACACCGGGGAGCTGTTTTTT. Encoded protein: CASSEDTANTGELFF.